The 8 T cell receptor beta chains below come from one sample, sequenced in a study of T-cell memory formation after mild COVID-19. TCRdb used MiXCR to reprocess the 5' RACE reads, holding one entry per CDR3 protein. The sample yields roughly 42,000 distinct CDR3 sequences, roughly 7.2% seen once. Specimen: PBMCs or a T cell subset sorted from them (not recorded which). The receptors originated from a man between 18 and 29 years old who had mild COVID-19 (a few samples of this study predate the infection). Cell type and time point are not known.

The V gene is TRBV6-1, the J gene TRBJ1-2; D ambiguous. There are 12 residues in the CDR3. Deletions cut 8 bases from V and 8 bases from J, with 15 bases between. Germline CDR1 and CDR2: MNHNS and SASEGT. The chain's CDR3 is CASRADAWGYTF. The CDR3 coding sequence is TGTGCCAGCCGAGCGGACGCCTGGGGCTACACCTTC.

The rearrangement links TRBV29-1 to TRBJ2-2, with D hard to call. Germline V gives CDR1 SQVTM, CDR2 ANQGSEA. The CDR3 covers 12 residues. The germline V and J ends were trimmed by 1 base and 4 bases, with 4 bases remaining between them. Written as DNA, the CDR3 is TGCAGCGTTGAAGGGGGCACCGGGGAGCTGTTTTTT. Its protein is CSVEGGTGELFF.

This clonotype appeared a few times. The chain is built from TRBV7-2 and TRBJ2-1, with 9 nucleotides matching TRBD2. The CDR3 runs to 14 residues. The V segment lost 5 bases and the J segment 9 bases; nucleotides outside the gene matches: 8. Per germline, CDR1 SGHTA and CDR2 FQGNSA. The CDR3 sequence is CASSAPGTSSEQFF. The DNA for the CDR3 is TGTGCCAGCAGCGCCCCCGGGACTAGCAGTGAGCAGTTCTTC. Full variable domain (rest looked up from reference TRBV7-2 and TRBJ2-1): GAGVSQSPSNKVTEKGKDVELRCDPISGHTALYWYRQSLGQGLEFLIYFQGNSAPDKSGLPSDRFSAERTGGSVSTLTIQRTQQEDSAVYLCASSAPGTSSEQFFGPGTRLTVL.

The rearrangement links TRBV6-2 or TRBV6-3 to TRBJ2-3; D unclear. Germline CDR1 is MNHEY and CDR2 is SVGEGT. This CDR3 contains 12 residues. Trimming removed 5 bases from V and 2 bases from J, with 5 bases in between. Here the CDR3 reads CASSATTDTQYF. The CDR3, as DNA: TGTGCCAGCAGTGCGACCACAGATACGCAGTATTTT.

The CDR3 nucleotides read TGCGCCAGCAGCGCAGGGGGCGCGGGTCTCGATGGCTACACCTTC. Residues: CASSAGGAGLDGYTF. The chain recombines TRBV5-1 with TRBJ1-2; TRBD1 matches at 8 bases. V lost 4 bases, J lost 6 bases, and 11 bases stayed unmatched. The CDR3 totals 15 residues. Germline V CDR1 and CDR2: SGHRS, YFSETQ.

This clonotype was picked up many times. The chain links TRBV7-2 to TRBJ2-5, with 7 nucleotides matching TRBD2. The CDR3 extends over 14 amino acids. CDR1 and CDR2 from the germline V gene are SGHTA and FQGNSA. The V segment lost 4 bases and the J segment 7 bases; nucleotides outside the gene matches: 9. CDR3 in DNA: TGTGCCAGCAGCTCGAGCGGGGACCTTGGGACCCAGTACTTC. Its translation is CASSSSGDLGTQYF.

The sample holds a few counts of this clonotype. The V call is TRBV7-2, the J call TRBJ2-5, with D possibly TRBD2 on 5 matching bases. V was shortened by 7 bases and J by 5 bases, with 11 bases between the two germline ends. The length of the CDR3 is 12 residues. Germline V CDR1 and CDR2: SGHTA, FQGNSA. The CDR3 nucleotides are TGTGCCAGCACCGAGGGCCTGGAGACCCAGTACTTC. Translated, it gives CASTEGLETQYF.

The CDR3 DNA follows: TGCGCCAGCAGTGAGTTCAGTCGGTACGAGCAGTACTTC. Translation gives CASSEFSRYEQYF. The chain carries TRBV10-1 and TRBJ2-7; D gene uncertain. Trimming stripped 1 base from V and 4 bases from J, with 8 bases between. This CDR3 is 13 amino acids long. Germline V gives CDR1 WNHNN, CDR2 SYGVQD (reference sequence).